Listed below are T cell receptor beta chains from one sample, sequenced in a study of cytomegalovirus exposure and HLA in healthy donors. Profiled with immunoSEQ multiplex PCR; TCRdb holds only in-frame clones, not every one. The table records about 150,000 clones, almost 85% of them present only once. The sequenced material came from PBMCs. All receptors come from a man aged 30 to 45 in good health and CMV-seropositive. CDR3s include the opening cysteine and the closing phenylalanine or tryptophan. A D gene is named only where the DNA matches it firmly. The size field is filled for only some rows; it gives once, few, many or a size class.

.	13	TRBV19	TRBJ2-5	few	TGTGCCAGTAGCCCTCGGGGGAGGGAGACCCAGTACTTC	CASSPRGRETQYF
TRBD2	15	TRBV5-1	TRBJ2-5	.	TGCGCCAGCAGCTTACCTAGCGGGGGTTCTGAGACCCAGTACTTC	CASSLPSGGSETQYF
TRBD2	15	TRBV6-6	TRBJ2-3	.	TGTGCCAGCAGTTACCCAGCGGGAACATTGGATACGCAGTATTTT	CASSYPAGTLDTQYF
TRBD1	17	TRBV5-5	TRBJ2-2	.	TGTGCCAGCAGCTGGCGTAGTTGGACAGGGCGCACCGGGGAGCTGTTTTTT	CASSWRSWTGRTGELFF
TRBD2	14	TRBV27	TRBJ2-1	few	TGTGCCAGCAGTCTAGCGGGAGGGCCCTATGAGCAGTTCTTC	CASSLAGGPYEQFF
.	14	TRBV13	TRBJ1-4	.	TGTGCCAGCAGCTTAGGCCGTCTAGGTGAAAAACTGTTTTTT	CASSLGRLGEKLFF
TRBD1	15	TRBV18	TRBJ2-2	.	TGTGCCAGCTCACCTTACCGGGACAGTGTCGGGGAGCTGTTTTTT	CASSPYRDSVGELFF
.	13	TRBV5-4	TRBJ2-1	.	TGTGCCAGCAGCCGAGACAGTTCCAATGAGCAGTTCTTC	CASSRDSSNEQFF
.	17	TRBV4-1	TRBJ2-7	.	TGCGCCAGCAGCCAGTACAGGGGCGGCGGGCGGGGAAACGAGCAGTACTTC	CASSQYRGGGRGNEQYF
TRBD2	14	TRBV18	TRBJ2-7	.	TGTGCCAGCTCGTGGTCTAGCGGATCCTACGAGCAGTACTTC	CASSWSSGSYEQYF
TRBD1	16	TRBV18	TRBJ1-1	.	TGTGCCAGCTCACCACAATCGGGACAGGCCAGGACTGAAGCTTTCTTT	CASSPQSGQARTEAFF
.	14	TRBV28	TRBJ1-2	.	TGTGCCAGCAGTTTATTTGCGGGGATCTATGGCTACACCTTC	CASSLFAGIYGYTF
.	16	TRBV9	TRBJ2-7	few	TGTGCCAGCAGCGTAGGAGGCACAGGCCACTCCTACGAGCAGTACTTC	CASSVGGTGHSYEQYF
TRBD1	14	TRBV7-9	TRBJ1-2	.	TGTGCCAGCAGTCTGGACAGGGCTTCTGATGGCTACACCTTC	CASSLDRASDGYTF
.	16	TRBV5-1	TRBJ1-1	.	TGCGCCAGCAGCCTCTCAGGGGTCATCATGAACACTGAAGCTTTCTTT	CASSLSGVIMNTEAFF
.	17	TRBV7-2	TRBJ1-2	once	TGTGCCAGCAGCCCCGGACTCGGGGGGGGAGACAACTATGGCTACACCTTC	CASSPGLGGGDNYGYTF
.	15	TRBV7-2	TRBJ2-3	.	TGTGCCAGCAGCTCCCGGGGTGGGTCATCAGATACGCAGTATTTT	CASSSRGGSSDTQYF
.	18	TRBV18	TRBJ2-7	few	TGTGCCAGCTCACCACCGGGGTCGGAGTTGTACGGGAACTACGAGCAGTACTTC	CASSPPGSELYGNYEQYF
.	11	TRBV5-3	TRBJ1-1	.	TGTGCCAGAAGCTTGCAGTTTGAAGCTTTCTTT	CARSLQFEAFF
TRBD2	16	TRBV6-6	TRBJ2-1	.	TGTGCCAGCAGTACAAGGACTAGCGGGAGGGTCAATGAGCAGTTCTTC	CASSTRTSGRVNEQFF
TRBD1	16	TRBV30	TRBJ1-4	.	TGTGCCTGGAGTGCGAGACAGGGTTCGTCTAATGAAAAACTGTTTTTT	CAWSARQGSSNEKLFF
.	14	TRBV7-2	TRBJ1-1	.	TGTGCCAGCAGCCCTGGTTCAGTCCACACTGAAGCTTTCTTT	CASSPGSVHTEAFF
TRBD1	12	TRBV28	TRBJ1-2	.	TGTGCCAGCAGTAACAGGGGTTATGGCTACACCTTC	CASSNRGYGYTF
.	11	TRBV20-1	TRBJ2-1	few	TGCAGTGCTATCTTCAGGGATGAGCAGTTCTTC	CSAIFRDEQFF
TRBD1	14	TRBV30	TRBJ1-2	.	TGTGCCTGGGGGACAGGGACTTTTAACTATGGCTACACCTTC	CAWGTGTFNYGYTF
.	12	TRBV2	TRBJ1-3	few	TGTGCCAGCAGCAGTGAAGGAAACACCATATATTTT	CASSSEGNTIYF
.	14	TRBV19	TRBJ1-1	.	TGTGCCAGTAACAGGGCCCGTATGAACACTGAAGCTTTCTTT	CASNRARMNTEAFF
TRBD1	11	TRBV20-1	TRBJ2-5	.	TGCAGTCCAGACAGGGGGGAGACCCAGTACTTC	CSPDRGETQYF
.	15	TRBV12-5	TRBJ2-5	.	TGTGCTAGTGGCCCGCCAAGCCCCTCGAAGGAGACCCAGTACTTC	CASGPPSPSKETQYF
TRBD2	14	TRBV7-9	TRBJ2-7	.	TGTTCCAGCAGCCCCGGTACTAGCGGATACGAGCAGTACTTC	CSSSPGTSGYEQYF
TRBD1	15	TRBV5-8	TRBJ2-2	.	TGTGCCAGCAGTCCGGGACAGGGGGTTCCCGGGGAGCTGTTTTTT	CASSPGQGVPGELFF
.	16	TRBV6-5	TRBJ2-5	.	TGTGCCAGCAGTTACTCGAGTGCGGGGGCCCGGGAGACCCAGTACTTC	CASSYSSAGARETQYF
TRBD1	15	TRBV9	TRBJ1-1	.	TGTGCCAGCAGCGCCAGACCCACAGGGGGTACTGAAGCTTTCTTT	CASSARPTGGTEAFF
TRBD2	14	TRBV5-1	TRBJ2-7	.	TGCGCCAGCACCCTAGCGGGAGGGCCCGGAGAGCAGTACTTC	CASTLAGGPGEQYF
TRBD2	18	TRBV5-1	TRBJ2-5	.	TGCGCCAGCAGCCCTGCCACTAGCGGGGGGGCCGGGGCTGAGACCCAGTACTTC	CASSPATSGGAGAETQYF
.	18	TRBV28	TRBJ1-2	few	TGTGCCAGCAGCCCAGGAGGGCCAGGGCTGGCCCTCGGATATGGCTACACCTTC	CASSPGGPGLALGYGYTF
TRBD1	14	TRBV30	TRBJ1-1	.	TGTGCCTGGACACAGGGGCTTATGAACACTGAAGCTTTCTTT	CAWTQGLMNTEAFF
TRBD1	12	TRBV5-1	TRBJ2-1	.	TGCGCCAGCAGCATAGGACAGGGCGGAGAGTTCTTC	CASSIGQGGEFF
TRBD1	15	TRBV11-2	TRBJ2-7	.	TGTGCCAGCAGCTTAGTGGGACAGGGGCCGTACGAGCAGTACTTC	CASSLVGQGPYEQYF
.	15	TRBV5-8	TRBJ2-3	.	TGTGCCAGCAGCTTAGGACAGGGAGGGGGCGATACGCAGTATTTT	CASSLGQGGGDTQYF
.	13	TRBV6-1	TRBJ1-1	.	TGTGCCAGCAGAACGACAGGGAACACTGAAGCTTTCTTT	CASRTTGNTEAFF
.	15	TRBV5-1	TRBJ1-6	.	TGCGCCAGCAGCGAGGCGCCCTCCTATAATTCACCCCTCCACTTT	CASSEAPSYNSPLHF
.	14	TRBV18	TRBJ1-1	once	TGTGCCAGCTCACATGGACAGACGAACACTGAAGCTTTCTTT	CASSHGQTNTEAFF
TRBD1	14	TRBV6-5	TRBJ2-7	.	TGTGCCAGCAGCTCCGGGACAGGGGTCGCCGAGCAGTACTTC	CASSSGTGVAEQYF
TRBD2	11	TRBV30	TRBJ2-7	.	TGTGCCTGGGGGACTAGCGTCGAGCAGTACTTC	CAWGTSVEQYF
.	14	TRBV7-2	TRBJ1-5	.	TGTGCCAGCAGCTTAGCCGGGGTCAATCAGCCCCAGCATTTT	CASSLAGVNQPQHF
.	16	TRBV14	TRBJ1-3	.	TGTGCCAGCAGCCAAGGGATTCGGGAACTCGGAAACACCATATATTTT	CASSQGIRELGNTIYF
.	13	TRBV7-9	TRBJ2-7	.	TGTGCCAGCAGCCCACAGGGATCCGCCGAGCAGTACTTC	CASSPQGSAEQYF
.	15	TRBV28	TRBJ1-4	.	TGTGCCAGCAGTTTTCAGGCGACAACTAATGAAAAACTGTTTTTT	CASSFQATTNEKLFF
.	14	TRBV5-6	TRBJ1-3	.	TGTGCCAGCAGCTTGTCCTCCTCTGGAAACACCATATATTTT	CASSLSSSGNTIYF
TRBD2	16	TRBV5-4	TRBJ2-3	.	TGTGCCAGCAGCTCCGGAGGACTAGCGGGAAAGTTGACGCAGTATTTT	CASSSGGLAGKLTQYF
TRBD1	13	TRBV7-6	TRBJ2-7	.	TGTGCCAGCAGCCGGGACAGGGGCTACGAGCAGTACTTC	CASSRDRGYEQYF